This T cell receptor beta chain was identified in a study of blood T cell repertoires in COVID-19. The overall study: The origin of the acute and convalescent COVID-19 samples was the United States, Italy and Spain. The cDNA or gDNA used as material had been derived from T cells, B-cell-depleted T cells, or PBMCs.

CDR1 SGHTA and CDR2 FQGTGA come from the germline V gene. This CDR3 region has 15 residues. V was pared by 5 bases and J by 9 bases, with 11 bases of the junction left unmatched. In the authors' methods: Estimation of nucleated cell counts was performed using reference gene primer amplification. TCRdb's copy holds only in-frame clones and misses some; the assay was immunoSEQ multiplex PCR. V, J and clone size are those of that table, while D and trimming were read from the DNA. The sample records 100,000 or so clones, about 85% being singletons. The rearrangement uses TRBV7-3 and TRBJ2-1, with 9 bases fitting TRBD2. Input material: peripheral blood. This sequence originates from a human donor in a cohort sampled during active COVID-19. Here the CDR3 DNA reads TGTGCCAGCAGCGCCCGGATGGGACTAGCTGGTGAGCAGTTCTTC. Amino acid sequence: CASSARMGLAGEQFF.